This entry lists 9 T cell receptor beta chains sequenced from one sample in a study of Graves' ophthalmopathy and Graves' hyperthyroidism. Transcripts of RNA were the source for amplifying TCR beta CDR3 regions. The first-round RT-PCR employed HTBI primers together with the Qiagen OneStep RT-PCR kit. A multiplex PCR was then performed as the second round. One entry per CDR3 protein results from TCRdb running MiXCR on the multiplex PCR reads. In the table there are more than 550,000 distinct CDR3 sequences, 35% to 50% of which are singletons. Input material: peripheral blood. These receptors were taken from an adult man with Graves' ophthalmopathy.

About this clonotype itself: An end of the junction does not agree with germline; a read error may underlie this. The V call is TRBV7-9, the J call TRBJ2-5; no firm D call. The CDR3 consists of 15 residues. CDR1 is SEHNR and CDR2 is FQNEAQ in the germline V gene (reference sequence). The CDR3 reads CAGSLVGRREETQYF. The CDR3 DNA reads TGTGCCGGCAGCTTAGTAGGACGAAGGGAAGAGACCCAGTACTTC.

This chain connects TRBV6-1 to TRBJ1-5, with a possible D match to TRBD1 (6 bases). This CDR3 has 16 residues. Trimming pared 5 bases from V and 2 bases from J, leaving 16 bases between. The germline gives CDR1 MNHNS, CDR2 SASEGT. The CDR3 is CASSTIQGERNQPQHF. CDR3 coding DNA: TGTGCCAGCAGTACGATACAGGGTGAGCGCAATCAGCCCCAGCATTTT.

The V and J genes are TRBV30 and TRBJ2-7; 7 bases agree with TRBD1. The V gene end was trimmed by 1 base and the J gene end by 5 bases; junction bases not matched to a gene: 5. Germline V gene lookup returns CDR1 GTSNPN and CDR2 SVGIG (reference sequence). This CDR3 contains 13 residues. This CDR3 is CAWSGQGSNEQYF. The DNA for the CDR3 is TGTGCCTGGAGTGGACAGGGAAGTAACGAGCAGTACTTC.

This clonotype has ten or more counts. The J gene is TRBJ1-1, the V gene TRBV12-3 or TRBV12-4; weak D call: TRBD1 (6 bases). The V gene lost 5 bases and the J gene lost 0 bases, with 13 bases spanning the gap. The CDR3 length is 15 residues. This CDR3 is CASSVGGGMNTEAFF. The DNA of the CDR3 is TGTGCCAGCAGTGTCGGGGGCGGGATGAACACTGAAGCTTTCTTT.

The chain couples TRBV2 to TRBJ2-7; possible D gene TRBD1, 7 bases. Trimming shortened V by 7 bases and J by 3 bases, and 19 bases separated the two germline ends. There are 15 residues in the CDR3. Germline V CDR1 and CDR2: SNHLY, FYNNEI. This CDR3 is CASTPRGRDGYEQYF. In DNA form, the CDR3 reads TGTGCCAGCACCCCAAGGGGGCGGGATGGCTACGAGCAGTACTTC.

This clonotype was observed many times. The V call is TRBV6-2 or TRBV6-3, the J call TRBJ1-6, with 7 bases identical to TRBD1. Germline V gene sequence: CDR1 MNHEY, CDR2 SVGEGT. This CDR3 spans 14 amino acids. V lost 7 bases, J lost 10 bases, and 10 bases stayed unmatched. The CDR3 DNA sequence: TGTGCCAGCAACACAGGGGACGCGACCTCACCCCTCCACTTT. Its protein is CASNTGDATSPLHF.

Details on this clonotype: A read error may explain this, as a much larger clone is one base away. The V and J genes are TRBV6-4 and TRBJ1-5, with unresolved D. The CDR3 has 8 residues. Trimming stripped 11 bases from V and 8 bases from J, with 4 bases between. From germline, CDR1 is MRHNA and CDR2 SNTAGT. CDR3 residues: CAAKPQHF. The CDR3 nucleotides are TGTGCCGCTAAGCCCCAGCATTTT.

This clonotype was found many times. The chain has TRBV7-6 and TRBJ2-2; possible D gene TRBD2, 5 bases. V dropped 7 bases and J dropped 5 bases, with 11 bases sitting between them. The CDR3 sequence is 13 residues long. Germline-derived CDR1 and CDR2 are SGHVS and FNYEAQ. CDR3: CASTLGGTGELFF. CDR3 DNA sequence: TGTGCCAGCACCCTAGGCGGGACCGGGGAGCTGTTTTTT.

In its sample, this clonotype was seen many times. The genes are TRBV20-1 and TRBJ1-2; D ambiguous. Per germline, CDR1 DFQATT and CDR2 SNEGSKA (reference sequence). This CDR3 has 11 amino acids. With 2 bases removed from V and 4 bases from J, the gap between germline ends came to 5 bases. CDR3 loop: CSARSRYGYTF. CDR3 DNA sequence: TGCAGTGCTAGATCCCGCTATGGCTACACCTTC.